A single sample is the source of the 14 T cell receptor beta chains below, sequenced in a study of blood T cell repertoires in COVID-19. This table comes from immunoSEQ multiplex PCR, and its TCRdb copy is limited to in-frame clones, with some not included. The sample records about 160,000 clones, roughly 86% being singletons. The source material was peripheral blood. The receptors shown here come from an older woman who had recovered from COVID-19.

V usage is TRBV2 and J usage is TRBJ2-7; 9 bases match TRBD2. The V segment lost 8 bases and the J segment 6 bases; nucleotides outside the gene matches: 14. Germline V gene data show CDR1 as SNHLY and CDR2 as FYNNEI. The length of the CDR3 is 15 residues. CDR3 amino acids: CASSQEGGGAGEQYF. As DNA, the CDR3 is TGTGCCAGCTCGCAGGAGGGCGGGGGGGCTGGCGAGCAGTACTTC.

The J gene is TRBJ1-2, the V gene TRBV4-2; 10 bases align to TRBD1. The CDR3 is 14 residues long. J gave up 6 bases and V 0 bases, and 1 base lay outside the gene matches. Per germline, CDR1 LGHNA and CDR2 YNFKEQ. CDR3 nucleotide sequence: TGTGCCAGCAGCCAAGAGGACAGGGGGAATGGCTACACCTTC. Protein product: CASSQEDRGNGYTF.

The V call is TRBV2, the J call TRBJ2-5; 9 positions match TRBD1. The CDR3 loop spans 13 amino acids. CDR1 is SNHLY and CDR2 is FYNNEI in the germline V gene. Germline trimming cut 7 bases from V and 3 bases from J; bases unmatched to any gene: 3. CDR3 in DNA: TGTGCCAGCACTGGGACAGGGAAAGAGACCCAGTACTTC. Translated, it gives CASTGTGKETQYF.

This sequence joins TRBV5-1 and TRBJ2-1, with TRBD2 matching over 15 bases. With 7 bases clipped from V and 9 bases from J, the junction kept 5 bases outside the gene matches. CDR1 is SGHRS and CDR2 is YFSETQ in the germline V gene. The CDR3 contains 14 residues. CDR3 sequence (DNA): TGCGCCAGCTGGACTAGCGGGGGGGCCAGTGAGCAGTTCTTC. Its protein product is CASWTSGGASEQFF.

This chain connects TRBV6-6 to TRBJ2-7; tentatively, D is TRBD1 (6 bases). Germline V gene data show CDR1 as MNHNY and CDR2 as SVGAGI (reference sequence). This CDR3 has 12 residues. V was shortened by 5 bases and J by 4 bases, with 9 bases between the two germline ends. The CDR3 here is CASSPQGYEQYF. As DNA, the CDR3 is TGTGCCAGCAGTCCACAGGGTTACGAGCAGTACTTC.

The chain couples TRBV5-4 to TRBJ2-2, with 9 bases matching TRBD1. The germline V gene encodes CDR1 SGHNT and CDR2 YYREEE (reference sequence). Losses at the gene ends were 3 bases for V and 5 bases for J; bases not matched to a gene: 5. CDR3 length equals 15 residues. The CDR3 spells CASSSDRGGTGELFF. The CDR3 DNA is TGTGCCAGCAGCTCCGACAGGGGGGGGACCGGGGAGCTGTTTTTT.

The chain is built from TRBV6-2 or TRBV6-3 and TRBJ1-5; D possibly corresponds to TRBD1 (5 bases). The CDR3 is made up of 17 amino acids. V shed 0 bases and J shed 2 bases, with 14 bases lying between them. The germline gives CDR1 MNHEY, CDR2 SVGEGT. CDR3 sequence: CASSYSWRQIGNQPQHF. DNA for the CDR3: TGTGCCAGCAGTTACTCCTGGAGACAGATCGGCAATCAGCCCCAGCATTTT.

The chain uses TRBV6-6 and TRBJ2-7, with D possibly matching TRBD1 (7 bases). V lost 6 bases and J 7 bases, leaving 19 bases between the germline ends. The CDR3 extends over 14 amino acids. In germline, CDR1 is MNHNY, CDR2 SVGAGI (reference sequence). The DNA of the CDR3 is TGTGCCAGCAGAGGCGGAGGGACAGATCTTGAGCAGTACTTC. Encoded protein: CASRGGGTDLEQYF.

The V and J genes are TRBV5-8 and TRBJ2-3; tentatively, D is TRBD1 (6 bases). Germline V gene data show CDR1 as SGHTS and CDR2 as YDEGEE. The CDR3 has 14 residues. V was clipped by 5 bases and J by 6 bases, with 16 bases between them. CDR3 coding DNA: TGTGCCAGCAGGGGGCAGGGGCGAGGGGATACGCAGTATTTT. It codes for CASRGQGRGDTQYF.

The chain recombines TRBV21-1 with TRBJ1-5; TRBD1 is taken as the D call from the table, unchecked against the DNA. TRBV21-1 is labeled a pseudogene. The CDR3 sequence is 14 residues long. The chain's CDR3 is CASLQGVCNQPQHF. DNA for the CDR3: TGTGCCAGCCTACAGGGGGTCTGTAATCAGCCCCAGCATTTT.

V gene TRBV21-1 combines with J gene TRBJ2-5; the DNA was not used to check the table's D call, TRBD2. TRBV21-1 is annotated as a pseudogene. This CDR3 has 15 residues. The chain's CDR3 is CASSKVVGRVETQYF. As DNA, the CDR3 is TGTGCCAGCAGCAAAGTCGTCGGGCGGGTCGAGACCCAGTACTTC.

The genes are TRBV6-4 and TRBJ2-3; perhaps TRBD1 as D (6 bases). Trimming left V 6 bases short and J 2 bases short, with 15 bases between. The CDR3 is 15 residues long. The germline CDR1 and CDR2 sequences are MRHNA and SNTAGT. CDR3 residues: CASSSQGTVTDTQYF. The CDR3 nucleotides read TGTGCCAGCAGCTCTCAGGGGACGGTCACAGATACGCAGTATTTT.

This clone was counted only a few times. V and J are TRBV19 and TRBJ1-6; no reliable D call. Per the germline V gene, CDR1 is LNHDA and CDR2 is SQIVND (reference sequence). The CDR3 has 15 residues. V gave up 1 base and J gave up 3 bases, with 7 bases separating them. The CDR3 spells CASSIVADYNSPLHF. The CDR3 DNA follows: TGTGCCAGTAGTATAGTAGCCGACTATAATTCACCCCTCCACTTT.

This chain connects TRBV5-1 to TRBJ2-3, with 10 bases that match TRBD1. The J segment lost 4 bases and the V segment lost 0 bases, leaving 2 bases of the junction unmatched. In germline, CDR1 is SGHRS, CDR2 YFSETQ. The CDR3 loop spans 15 amino acids. This chain's CDR3 is CASSLAGQGADTQYF. The CDR3 region has the DNA TGCGCCAGCAGCTTGGCAGGACAGGGGGCAGATACGCAGTATTTT.